This TCR beta chain was documented in a study of shared clonotypes between healthy human individuals. Overall study context: The study drew on a couple of women and three men aged 18 to 49 as donors.

Caucasian adults residing in Nashville, Tennessee made up all the donors. CDR1 and CDR2 from the germline V gene are SGHVS and FNYEAQ. The ends were cut back, 5 bases at V and 5 bases at J, with 27 bases in the middle. CDR3 length equals 18 residues. Assay execution took place at the deep level. Sequencing on ten immunoSEQ deep assay plates was performed for unsorted PBMC DNA. Profiled with immunoSEQ multiplex PCR; TCRdb holds only in-frame clones, not every one. The sample has 550,000 to 600,000 clones; just over 75% are singletons. Specimen: PBMCs. This sequence was found in a woman aged 40 to 49 in good health. Some clones in this sample may be carry-over from other donors' samples. This rearrangement joins TRBV7-6 to TRBJ2-5, with D maybe TRBD2 (6 bases). DNA of the CDR3: TGTGCCAGCAGCCCCCCACCGACGGGACTCCCGAACTGGGAGACCCAGTACTTC. The encoded protein is CASSPPPTGLPNWETQYF.